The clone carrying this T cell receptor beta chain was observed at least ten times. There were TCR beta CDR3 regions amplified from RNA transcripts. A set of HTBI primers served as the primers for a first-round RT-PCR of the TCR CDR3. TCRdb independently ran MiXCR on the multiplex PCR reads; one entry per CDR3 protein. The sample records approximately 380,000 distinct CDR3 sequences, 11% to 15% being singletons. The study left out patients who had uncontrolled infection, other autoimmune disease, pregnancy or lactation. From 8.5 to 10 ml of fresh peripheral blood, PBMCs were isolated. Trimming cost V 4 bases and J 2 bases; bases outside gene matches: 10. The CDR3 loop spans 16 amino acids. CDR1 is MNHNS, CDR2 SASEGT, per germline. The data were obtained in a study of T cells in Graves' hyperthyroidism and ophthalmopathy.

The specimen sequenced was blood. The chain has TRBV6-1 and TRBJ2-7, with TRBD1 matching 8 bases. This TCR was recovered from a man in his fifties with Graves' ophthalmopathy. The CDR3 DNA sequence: TGTGCCAGCAGTGGATCCGACAGGGGAAGCCCCTACGAGCAGTACTTC. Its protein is CASSGSDRGSPYEQYF.